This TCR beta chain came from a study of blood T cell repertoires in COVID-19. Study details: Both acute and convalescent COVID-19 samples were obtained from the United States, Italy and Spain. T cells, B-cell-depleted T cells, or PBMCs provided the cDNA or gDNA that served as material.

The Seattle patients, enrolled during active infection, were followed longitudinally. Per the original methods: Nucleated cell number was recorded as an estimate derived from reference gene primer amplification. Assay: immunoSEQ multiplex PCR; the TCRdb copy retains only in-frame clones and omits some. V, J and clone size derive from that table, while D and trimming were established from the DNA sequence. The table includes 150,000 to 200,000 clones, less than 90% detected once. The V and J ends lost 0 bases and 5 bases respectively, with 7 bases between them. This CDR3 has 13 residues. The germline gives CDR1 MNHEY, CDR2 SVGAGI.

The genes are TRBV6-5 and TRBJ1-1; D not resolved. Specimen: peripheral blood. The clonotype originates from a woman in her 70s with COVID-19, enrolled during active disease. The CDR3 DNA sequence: TGTGCCAGCAGTTACTCGGTGGCAACTGAAGCTTTCTTT. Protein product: CASSYSVATEAFF.